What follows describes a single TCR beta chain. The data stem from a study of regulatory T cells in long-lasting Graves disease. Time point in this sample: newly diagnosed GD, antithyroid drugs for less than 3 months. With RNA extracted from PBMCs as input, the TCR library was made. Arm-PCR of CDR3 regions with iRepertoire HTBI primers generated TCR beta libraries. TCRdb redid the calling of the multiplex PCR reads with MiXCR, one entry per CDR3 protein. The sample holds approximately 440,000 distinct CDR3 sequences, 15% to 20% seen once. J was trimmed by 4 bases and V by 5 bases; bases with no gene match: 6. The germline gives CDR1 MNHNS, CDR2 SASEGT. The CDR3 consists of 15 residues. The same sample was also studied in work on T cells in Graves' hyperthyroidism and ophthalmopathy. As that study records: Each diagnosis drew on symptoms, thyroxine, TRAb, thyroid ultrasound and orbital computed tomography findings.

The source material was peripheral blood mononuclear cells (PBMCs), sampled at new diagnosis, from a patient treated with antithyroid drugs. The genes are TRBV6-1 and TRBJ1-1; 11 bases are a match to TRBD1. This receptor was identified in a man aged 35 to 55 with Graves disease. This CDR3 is CASSRAGTGGTEAFF. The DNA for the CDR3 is TGTGCCAGCAGTCGGGCGGGGACAGGGGGCACTGAAGCTTTCTTT.